Below, 27 T cell receptor beta chains from the same sample are listed, as sequenced in a study of blood T cell repertoires in COVID-19. TCRdb's copy holds only in-frame clones and misses some; the assay was immunoSEQ multiplex PCR. The data hold 150,000 or so clones, with roughly 87% observed a single time. Input material: peripheral blood. Source of these receptors: a woman between 45 and 60 years old with acute or convalescent COVID-19.

V usage is TRBV6-5 and J usage is TRBJ2-2, with D unresolved. The germline V gene has CDR1 MNHEY and CDR2 SVGAGI. V lost 9 bases and J lost 2, with 13 bases in between. The CDR3 loop spans 14 amino acids. The CDR3 sequence is CASLITFNTGELFF. The CDR3 DNA follows: TGTGCCAGTCTAATAACTTTTAACACCGGGGAGCTGTTTTTT.

The chain combines TRBV19 with TRBJ2-7; possible D gene TRBD1, 5 bases. Between the trimmed V and J ends, which lost 2 bases and 6 bases, there was a span of 14 bases. CDR3 length equals 14 residues. Germline CDR1 and CDR2: LNHDA and SQIVND (reference sequence). The CDR3: CASSIMVQGGEQYF. The CDR3 nucleotides read TGTGCCAGTAGTATAATGGTGCAGGGCGGCGAGCAGTACTTC.

The chain employs TRBV19 and TRBJ2-7, with 8 nucleotides matching TRBD1. V lost 3 bases, J lost 3 bases, and 1 base stayed unmatched. Germline lookup yields CDR1 LNHDA and CDR2 SQIVND (reference sequence). The CDR3 covers 13 residues. For the CDR3, the DNA is TGTGCCAGTAGTATGGGGACAGGCTACGAGCAGTACTTC. It translates to CASSMGTGYEQYF.

The V and J genes are TRBV2 and TRBJ1-1; TRBD1 matches 7 bases. The CDR3 has 13 residues. Germline V gene lookup returns CDR1 SNHLY and CDR2 FYNNEI. After removal of 6 bases from V and 5 bases from J, the junction contained 6 bases not matched to a gene. Here the CDR3 reads CASRRTGETEAFF. CDR3 nucleotides: TGTGCCAGCAGGAGAACAGGGGAGACTGAAGCTTTCTTT.

This chain links TRBV21-1 with TRBJ2-1; the DNA was not compared with TRBD2, the D call given in the table. TRBV21-1 has pseudogene status. This CDR3 spans 17 amino acids. CDR3 in amino acids: CASSKFGTSGPNNEQFF. The CDR3 nucleotides read TGTGCCAGCAGCAAATTCGGGACTAGCGGTCCAAACAATGAGCAGTTCTTC.

The chain uses TRBV7-6 and TRBJ1-4; TRBD1 agrees at 9 bases. J gave up 7 bases and V 8 bases, and 8 bases lay outside the gene matches. CDR1 is SGHVS and CDR2 is FNYEAQ in the germline V gene. CDR3 size: 14 residues. CDR3 sequence reads: CASGLTGGLEKLFF. In DNA, the CDR3 is TGTGCCAGCGGATTAACAGGGGGCCTTGAAAAACTGTTTTTT.

For the CDR3, the DNA is TGTGCCAGCAGCTTGAAGCACAGGGAGCAGACCCAGTACTTC. Its translation: CASSLKHREQTQYF. J is TRBJ2-5 and V is TRBV5-4, with a weak D call TRBD1 (6 bases). The CDR3 is 14 amino acids. Trimming removed 1 base from V and 6 bases from J, with 13 bases in between. Germline V lookup: CDR1 SGHNT, CDR2 YYREEE (reference sequence).

This chain links TRBV11-2 with TRBJ1-3; possibly TRBD1 for D (6 bases). V was clipped by 5 bases and J by 5 bases, with 13 bases between them. Germline V lookup: CDR1 SGHAT, CDR2 FQNNGV. CDR3 size: 14 residues. CDR3 protein: CASSPTGSRNTIYF. The CDR3 DNA follows: TGTGCCAGCAGCCCCACAGGGTCGCGAAACACCATATATTTT.

The rearrangement uses TRBV27 and TRBJ1-1; tentatively, D is TRBD1 (5 bases). The germline CDR1 and CDR2 sequences are MNHEY and SMNVEV (reference sequence). The CDR3 covers 16 residues. Trimming removed 5 bases at V and 2 bases at J, with 18 bases between. The CDR3 is CASSPYRPQGNTEAFF. The CDR3 DNA reads TGTGCCAGCAGTCCCTATAGGCCCCAGGGTAACACTGAAGCTTTCTTT.

The chain combines TRBV11-3 with TRBJ1-4; perhaps TRBD1 as D (6 bases). Germline V gene sequence: CDR1 SGHNT, CDR2 YENEEA. Trimming removed 5 bases at V and 0 bases at J, with 16 bases between. There are 17 residues in the CDR3. This chain's CDR3 is CASSTEGTSATNEKLFF. In nucleotides, the CDR3 is TGTGCCAGCAGCACAGAAGGGACATCCGCAACTAATGAAAAACTGTTTTTT.

The genes are TRBV25-1 and TRBJ2-1; TRBD2 might be the D (6 bases). Deletions cut 6 bases from V and 2 bases from J, with 17 bases between. Germline V gene sequence: CDR1 MGHDK, CDR2 SYGVNS. The CDR3 length is 16 residues. The CDR3: CASSAPWRATYNEQFF. CDR3 DNA: TGTGCCAGCAGCGCGCCGTGGAGGGCGACCTACAATGAGCAGTTCTTC.

This chain connects TRBV11-3 to TRBJ2-3; a possible D gene is TRBD1 (6 bases). In germline, CDR1 is SGHNT, CDR2 YENEEA. The length of the CDR3 is 15 residues. Between the trimmed V and J ends, which lost 0 bases and 0 bases, there was a span of 7 bases. For the CDR3, the DNA is TGTGCCAGCAGCTTAGAGGGGGCCAGCACAGATACGCAGTATTTT. This gives the protein CASSLEGASTDTQYF.

The chain recombines TRBV19 with TRBJ1-1; TRBD1 aligns across 7 bases. The germline V gene encodes CDR1 LNHDA and CDR2 SQIVND (reference sequence). The CDR3 covers 14 residues. After removal of 5 bases from V and 1 base from J, the junction contained 4 bases not matched to a gene. The CDR3 is CASSPRTGNTEAFF. CDR3 nucleotides: TGTGCCAGTAGTCCTCGGACAGGGAACACTGAAGCTTTCTTT.

The rearrangement joins TRBV10-3 to TRBJ2-1, with 7 bases aligning to TRBD2. Germline CDR1 and CDR2: ENHRY and SYGVKD. The V and J ends lost 8 bases and 4 bases, in that order; junction bases with no gene match: 5. CDR3 length: 13 residues. In DNA, the CDR3 is TGTGCCATCGGAGGACTAGTTTACAATGAGCAGTTCTTC. Protein: CAIGGLVYNEQFF.

The chain links TRBV12-3 or TRBV12-4 to TRBJ1-1, with D possibly TRBD1 on 6 matching bases. This CDR3 is 12 amino acids long. V was pared by 6 bases and J by 5 bases, with 10 bases between. CDR3 bases: TGTGCCAGCAGGGTAGGGGGAACTGAAGCTTTCTTT. It yields the protein CASRVGGTEAFF.

The chain combines TRBV6-2 or TRBV6-3 with TRBJ2-3; D is undetermined. The CDR3 is 15 residues long. Germline V CDR1 and CDR2: MNHEY, SVGEGT. The V and J ends lost 2 bases and 0 bases respectively, with 9 bases between them. The DNA of the CDR3 is TGTGCCAGCAGTTACGACATAACTAGCACAGATACGCAGTATTTT. Translating it yields CASSYDITSTDTQYF.

V is TRBV6-2 or TRBV6-3 and J is TRBJ2-1; 13 nucleotides agree with TRBD2. Germline values: CDR1 MNHEY, CDR2 SVGEGT. With V trimmed by 6 bases and J by 8 bases, 7 bases remained unmatched. CDR3 length equals 15 residues. CDR3 region: CASSPGLAGLDEQFF. The CDR3 DNA follows: TGTGCCAGCAGCCCGGGACTAGCGGGACTCGATGAGCAGTTCTTC.

The chain recombines TRBV5-1 with TRBJ1-5, with a weak D call TRBD1 (6 bases). Germline values: CDR1 SGHRS, CDR2 YFSETQ. There are 14 residues in the CDR3. V lost 2 bases and J 2 bases, leaving 8 bases between the germline ends. CDR3 protein: CASSFEGGNQPQHF. The CDR3 region has the DNA TGCGCCAGCAGCTTTGAGGGGGGCAATCAGCCCCAGCATTTT.

The rearrangement joins TRBV29-1 to TRBJ1-5; 9 bases are shared with TRBD1. Germline V gene data show CDR1 as SQVTM and CDR2 as ANQGSEA. The CDR3 length is 13 residues. V was pared by 6 bases and J by 5 bases, with 5 bases of the junction left unmatched. DNA of the CDR3: TGCAGCGTGGGACAGGGAGGTGATCAGCCCCAGCATTTT. Translation: CSVGQGGDQPQHF.

This clone showed up just once. The gene calls are TRBV5-1 and TRBJ1-3; 8 nucleotides align to TRBD1. CDR3 length: 14 amino acids. Germline V lookup: CDR1 SGHRS, CDR2 YFSETQ. The ends lost 6 bases at V and 1 base at J; junction bases unmatched: 3. The CDR3 loop is CASTQGASGNTIYF. CDR3 coding DNA: TGCGCCAGCACTCAGGGGGCTTCTGGAAACACCATATATTTT.

This clone was observed a single time. The chain has TRBV7-2 and TRBJ2-1; possibly TRBD2 for D (6 bases). The CDR3 extends over 15 amino acids. Germline V CDR1 and CDR2: SGHTA, FQGNSA. The V and J ends lost 5 bases and 6 bases respectively, with 17 bases between them. The CDR3, as DNA: TGTGCCAGCAGCCCTAACCGGGAGTGGGTCAATGAGCAGTTCTTC. Its translation: CASSPNREWVNEQFF.

About this clone itself: Other DNA sequences in the sample encode the same CDR3. The V gene is TRBV18, the J gene TRBJ2-7; no firm D call. The CDR3 contains 13 residues. CDR1 is KGHSH, CDR2 LQKENI, per germline. V was clipped by 2 bases and J by 2 bases, with 7 bases between them. CDR3 amino acids: CASSPGQTYEQYF. CDR3 nucleotide sequence: TGTGCCAGCTCACCAGGGCAGACCTACGAGCAGTACTTC.

This chain uses TRBV23-1 with TRBJ2-2; D is unclear. TRBV23-1 is given ORF status, its function remaining uncertain. Trimming took off 7 bases at V and 0 bases at J, with 15 bases between the two ends. This CDR3 contains 16 residues. Written as DNA, the CDR3 is TGCGCCAGCAATGTTGGGCCGAACGCGAACACCGGGGAGCTGTTTTTT. This sequence encodes CASNVGPNANTGELFF.

The genes are TRBV24-1 and TRBJ2-3, with 7 positions matching TRBD2. The germline gives CDR1 KGHDR, CDR2 SFDVKD. This CDR3 is built from 16 residues. The trim removed 5 bases at V and 4 bases at J, leaving 11 bases unmatched. CDR3 residues: CATSGPRDYVSDTQYF. Written as DNA, the CDR3 is TGTGCCACCAGTGGTCCCCGGGACTACGTATCAGATACGCAGTATTTT.

The V gene is TRBV19, the J gene TRBJ1-3, with TRBD1 matching 8 bases. J was trimmed by 0 bases and V by 4 bases; bases with no gene match: 5. This CDR3 is 16 amino acids long. CDR1 and CDR2 (germline): LNHDA, SQIVND (reference sequence). This chain's CDR3 is CASSRDRPLSGNTIYF. CDR3 nucleotides: TGTGCCAGTAGTAGGGACAGGCCCCTCTCTGGAAACACCATATATTTT. The entire variable domain, with the rest obtained from reference TRBV19 and TRBJ1-3, is as follows: DGGITQSPKYLFRKEGQNVTLSCEQNLNHDAMYWYRQDPGQGLRLIYYSQIVNDFQKGDIAEGYSVSREKKESFPLTVTSAQKNPTAFYLCASSRDRPLSGNTIYFGEGSWLTVV.

The V call is TRBV24-1, the J call TRBJ2-7; 7 bases agree with TRBD1. There are 14 residues in the CDR3. J gave up 2 bases and V 6 bases, and 6 bases lay outside the gene matches. The germline V gene has CDR1 KGHDR and CDR2 SFDVKD. DNA for the CDR3: TGTGCCACCAGTCCGGGGACAGACCCCTACGAGCAGTACTTC. This translates into CATSPGTDPYEQYF.

The chain combines TRBV2 with TRBJ1-3; weak D call: TRBD1 (5 bases). This CDR3 has 15 amino acids. The V end was cut by 3 bases, the J end by 10 bases, with 19 bases between. CDR1 is SNHLY, CDR2 FYNNEI, per germline. The CDR3 region is CASSESGPPGVTIYF. The CDR3 region has the DNA TGTGCCAGCAGTGAGAGTGGGCCTCCGGGGGTGACCATATATTTT.